This TCR beta chain was identified during a study of Ad26.COV2.S vaccination and SARS-CoV-2 variants. Study findings and constraints: Vaccinees and placebo recipients showed similar non-spike TCR breadth.

V was pared by 0 bases and J by 7 bases, with 15 bases between. The germline V gene encodes CDR1 SGHRS and CDR2 YFSETQ. The CDR3 loop spans 15 amino acids. Treatment defined: roughly 18 received Ad26.COV2.S at low or high dose, single or two shots; a few received placebo; per-sample allocation not given. On day 63 after the first injection, vaccine and placebo recipients gave samples. An adult donor aged 18-55 years was enrolled in Boston. About this clone: What it binds is not known.

The table came from immunoSEQ multiplex PCR; TCRdb's copy has only in-frame clones and leaves some out. In the table there are about 680,000 clones, 70% to 90% of which are singletons. This sequence was found in a person aged 18 to 65 who received the Ad26.COV2.S COVID-19 vaccine or a placebo. The sample was peripheral blood, taken in a trial of Ad26.COV2.S vaccine versus placebo. The chain recombines TRBV5-1 with TRBJ2-3; no clear D gene. CDR3 DNA: TGCGCCAGCAGCTTGGAGGCGGCTTCGAGTCATACGCAGTATTTT. Residues: CASSLEAASSHTQYF.